This TCR beta chain was captured by sequencing in a study of blood T cells in healthy people across ages. Overall study: Capturing about one barcoded beta molecule per two T cells was achieved by template switching. Whole-study results and caveats: Naive and antigen-experienced cells could not be conclusively compared, given unsorted PBMCs. Older age went with lower TCR beta diversity per million T cells, in a roughly linear way.

With respect to this clonotype: Its antigen is currently unknown. A much larger clone sits a single nucleotide away, making a read error possible.

Extraction of total RNA produced a minimum of 5.5 micrograms from each sample. Alongside a J-beta primer mix, a sample-barcoded 5' primer served in a second PCR lasting about 7 to 11 cycles. Each CDR3 protein is one row after TCRdb ran MiXCR on the 5' RACE reads. The sample includes 1.5 million to 2 million distinct CDR3 sequences, 34% of them seen just once. Trimming took 6 bases from V and 5 from J, leaving 8 bases between them. Looked up from germline, CDR1 is SQVTM and CDR2 is ANQGSEA. The CDR3 length is 11 residues. The rearrangement uses TRBV29-1 and TRBJ2-1; D is undetermined. The origin of this receptor is a woman aged 30 to 39 in good health. The sequenced sample consisted of blood. The CDR3 protein is CSVKEHNEQFF. The CDR3 region has the DNA TGCAGCGTCAAGGAGCACAATGAGCAGTTCTTC.